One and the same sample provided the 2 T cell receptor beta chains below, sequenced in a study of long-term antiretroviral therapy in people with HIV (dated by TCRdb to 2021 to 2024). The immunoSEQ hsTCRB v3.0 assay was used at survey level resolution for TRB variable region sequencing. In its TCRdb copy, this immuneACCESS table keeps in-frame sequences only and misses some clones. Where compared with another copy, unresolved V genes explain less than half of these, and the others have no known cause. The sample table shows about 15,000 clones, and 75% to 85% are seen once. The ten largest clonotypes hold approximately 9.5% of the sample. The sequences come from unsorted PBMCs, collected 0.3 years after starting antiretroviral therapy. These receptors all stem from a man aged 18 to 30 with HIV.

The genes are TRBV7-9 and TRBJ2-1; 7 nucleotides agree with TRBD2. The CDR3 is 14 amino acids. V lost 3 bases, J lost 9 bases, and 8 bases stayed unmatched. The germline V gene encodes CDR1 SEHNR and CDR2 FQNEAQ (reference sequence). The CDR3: CASSLYRGESEQFF. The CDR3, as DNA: TGTGCCAGCAGCTTGTACCGGGGGGAGAGTGAGCAGTTCTTC. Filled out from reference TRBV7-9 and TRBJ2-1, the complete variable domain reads DTGVSQNPRHKITKRGQNVTFRCDPISEHNRLYWYRQTLGQGPEFLTYFQNEAQLEKSRLLSDRFSAERPKGSFSTLEIQRTEQGDSAMYLCASSLYRGESEQFFGPGTRLTVL.

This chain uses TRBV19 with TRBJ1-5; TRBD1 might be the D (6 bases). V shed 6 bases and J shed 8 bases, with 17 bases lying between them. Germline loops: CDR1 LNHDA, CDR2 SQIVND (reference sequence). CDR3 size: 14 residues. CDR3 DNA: TGTGCCAGTAGGGTAGTCGGGGGCGAGGAGCCCCAGCATTTT. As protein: CASRVVGGEEPQHF.